This TCR beta chain originates from a study of T cell responses to AZD1222 COVID-19 vaccine. The wider study: Whether given at about 4 or about 12 weeks, second doses were pooled. Study outcomes and limitations: CD4 TCRs linked to vaccination spanned spike, dominating at 160-218 and 743-854. Just five to seven people given AZD1222 tested seropositive at baseline.

This clone was detected once. Its target is not known. The assay was immunoSEQ multiplex PCR, and TCRdb's table has in-frame clones only and misses some. The table has more than 95,000 clones, 80% to 90% seen once; the top ten hold 20% to 25%. CDR3 size: 15 residues. The ends were cut back, 6 bases at V and 0 bases at J, with 13 bases in the middle. Germline CDR1 reads MNHEY; CDR2 reads SVGEGT. The clonotype was recovered from an adult in good health. The gene calls are TRBV6-2 or TRBV6-3 and TRBJ2-3; D may be TRBD1 or TRBD2 (5 bases each). The material sequenced was peripheral blood, taken on day 0 of AZD1222 vaccination. Written as DNA, the CDR3 is TGTGCCAGCAGCCGCCCGGGACCTAGCACAGATACGCAGTATTTT. Residues: CASSRPGPSTDTQYF.